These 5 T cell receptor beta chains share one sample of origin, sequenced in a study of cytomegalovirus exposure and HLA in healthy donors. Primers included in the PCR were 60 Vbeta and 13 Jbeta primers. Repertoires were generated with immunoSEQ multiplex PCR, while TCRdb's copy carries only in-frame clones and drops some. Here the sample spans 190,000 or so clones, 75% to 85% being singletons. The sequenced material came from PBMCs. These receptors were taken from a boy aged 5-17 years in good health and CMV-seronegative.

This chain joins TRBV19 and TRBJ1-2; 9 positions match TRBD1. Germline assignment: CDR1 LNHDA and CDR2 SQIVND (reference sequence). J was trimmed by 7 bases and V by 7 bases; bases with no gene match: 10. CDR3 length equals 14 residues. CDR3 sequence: CASNPTGGTGGYTF. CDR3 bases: TGTGCCAGTAATCCGACAGGGGGAACTGGTGGCTACACCTTC.

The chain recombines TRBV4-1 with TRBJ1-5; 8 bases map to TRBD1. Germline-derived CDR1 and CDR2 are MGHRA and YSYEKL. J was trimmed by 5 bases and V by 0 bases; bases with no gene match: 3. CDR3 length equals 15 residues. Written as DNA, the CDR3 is TGCGCCAGCAGCCAAGATAGGACAGGGTATCAGCCCCAGCATTTT. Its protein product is CASSQDRTGYQPQHF.

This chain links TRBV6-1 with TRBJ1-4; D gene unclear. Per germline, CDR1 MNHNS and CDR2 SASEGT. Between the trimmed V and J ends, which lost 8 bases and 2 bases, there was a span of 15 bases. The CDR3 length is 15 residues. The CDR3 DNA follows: TGTGCCAGCTGCCCCGGGATAGGGACTAATGAAAAACTGTTTTTT. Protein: CASCPGIGTNEKLFF.

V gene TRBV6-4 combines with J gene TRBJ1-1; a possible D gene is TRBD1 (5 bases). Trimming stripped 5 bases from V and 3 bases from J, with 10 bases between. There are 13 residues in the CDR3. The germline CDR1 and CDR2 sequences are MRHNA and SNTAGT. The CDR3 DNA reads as TGTGCCAGCAGTTTGGACATTTACACTGAAGCTTTCTTT. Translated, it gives CASSLDIYTEAFF.

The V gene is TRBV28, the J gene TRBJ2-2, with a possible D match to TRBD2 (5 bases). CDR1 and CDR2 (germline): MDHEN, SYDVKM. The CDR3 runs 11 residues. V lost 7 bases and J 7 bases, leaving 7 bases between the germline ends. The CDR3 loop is CASTRVGELFF. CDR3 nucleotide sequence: TGTGCCAGCACGCGGGTCGGGGAGCTGTTTTTT.